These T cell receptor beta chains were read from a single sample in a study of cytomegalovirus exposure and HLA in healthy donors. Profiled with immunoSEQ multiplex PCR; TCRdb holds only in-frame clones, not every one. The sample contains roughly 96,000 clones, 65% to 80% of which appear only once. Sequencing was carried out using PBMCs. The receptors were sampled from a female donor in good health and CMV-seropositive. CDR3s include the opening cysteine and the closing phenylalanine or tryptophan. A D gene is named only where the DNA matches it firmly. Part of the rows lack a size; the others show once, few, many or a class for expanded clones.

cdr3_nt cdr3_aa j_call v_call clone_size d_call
TGTGCCAGCAGCTTAGGGACAGCTCCCAGTCGGGAAAAACTGTTTTTT CASSLGTAPSREKLFF TRBJ1-4 TRBV13 once NA
TGTGCCAGCAGCGCCTACAGGGGAGGGAACACTGAAGCTTTCTTT CASSAYRGGNTEAFF TRBJ1-1 TRBV7-9 NA TRBD1
TGTGCCAGCAGCTTGGGGAGGGCGGTGAACACTGAAGCTTTCTTT CASSLGRAVNTEAFF TRBJ1-1 TRBV5-4 NA NA
TGTGCCAGCAGCCCCGGGACAAGTCAAGAGACCCAGTACTTC CASSPGTSQETQYF TRBJ2-5 TRBV7-9 NA NA
TGTGCCAGCAGCGTAGGTGTCAGGGTCACAGATACGCAGTATTTT CASSVGVRVTDTQYF TRBJ2-3 TRBV9 NA NA
TGTGCCAGCAGCTCCGACAGAAGCAATGAGCAGTTCTTC CASSSDRSNEQFF TRBJ2-1 TRBV7-2 NA NA
TGTGCCAGCAGTGAAGCGGGAGGTTTTCACTCCTATAATTCACCCCTCCACTTT CASSEAGGFHSYNSPLHF TRBJ1-6 TRBV6-1 NA NA
TGTGCCAGCAGCGAGGACGGGGACTATGGCTACACCTTC CASSEDGDYGYTF TRBJ1-2 TRBV7-9 NA NA
TGTGCCAGCAGTTATGGTAGCACGAGGGCCCTCCACTTT CASSYGSTRALHF TRBJ1-6 TRBV28 few NA
TGTGCCAGCAGTTTACCGCAACGGAATTCACCCCTCCACTTT CASSLPQRNSPLHF TRBJ1-6 TRBV27 NA NA
TGTGCCAGCAGCCTTTTTCGGCGGGAGTTCGACGAGCAGTACTTC CASSLFRREFDEQYF TRBJ2-7 TRBV7-9 NA TRBD2
TGTGCCACCCGTACCGGGACATTCCCCTACGAGCAGTACTTC CATRTGTFPYEQYF TRBJ2-7 TRBV18 NA NA
TGTGCCAGCAGTGACTCTGCGGGTACCGGGGAGCTGTTTTTT CASSDSAGTGELFF TRBJ2-2 TRBV6-4 NA NA
TGTGCCAGCAGCCCACAGACTACCTACGAGCAGTGCTTC CASSPQTTYEQCF TRBJ2-7 TRBV7-9 NA NA
TGTGCCAGCTCCACTCACAGGGGAAGAAACGAGCAGTACTTC CASSTHRGRNEQYF TRBJ2-7 TRBV11-1 NA TRBD1
TGCGCCAGCAGCCCTCGGGGGGGCGGCAGCAATGAGCAGTTCTTC CASSPRGGGSNEQFF TRBJ2-1 TRBV4-3 NA TRBD2
TGTGCCAGTAGGCATAACAGGGAAGAGACCCAGTACTTC CASRHNREETQYF TRBJ2-5 TRBV19 NA NA
TGCAGCGTTGAGGGGGACAGGCTCCGGGGTACGCAGTATTTT CSVEGDRLRGTQYF TRBJ2-3 TRBV29-1 NA TRBD1
TGTGCCAGCAGAGGACTAGCGGGGTCCACAGATACGCAGTATTTT CASRGLAGSTDTQYF TRBJ2-3 TRBV6-5 once TRBD2
TGTGCCAGCAGCAAAAGACAGGAAATTAACTATGGCTACACCTTC CASSKRQEINYGYTF TRBJ1-2 TRBV9 NA NA
TGTGCCAGCCGATCCAAGGGGGCCTATAATTCACCCCTCCACTTT CASRSKGAYNSPLHF TRBJ1-6 TRBV13 NA NA
TGCAGTGCCCAGCGGAACACTGAAGCTTTCTTT CSAQRNTEAFF TRBJ1-1 TRBV20-1 NA NA
TGTGCCAGCAGTTACGCGGAGACCCAGTACTTC CASSYAETQYF TRBJ2-5 TRBV6-6 few NA
TGTGCCAGCAGTCCGAGACAGAACACCGGGGAGCTGTTTTTT CASSPRQNTGELFF TRBJ2-2 TRBV5-4 NA NA
TGTGCCAGCAGCTTAGGGCTGACAGGGTACGAAAAACTGTTTTTT CASSLGLTGYEKLFF TRBJ1-4 TRBV7-2 NA TRBD1
TGTGCCAGCAACCCCTACGAGCGGGGGGGTTCCCGGGGAGAGTTCTTC CASNPYERGGSRGEFF TRBJ2-1 TRBV11-2 few TRBD2
TGCGCCAGCAGCCGGGACAGGGGCCAGCAGCCCCAGCATTTT CASSRDRGQQPQHF TRBJ1-5 TRBV4-1 NA TRBD1
TGTGCCAGCAGTTTGAGGGGGTTCCACGAGCAGTACTTC CASSLRGFHEQYF TRBJ2-7 TRBV27 once NA
TGTGCCAGCAGCTTGGCGGGGGGCACAGATACGCAGTATTTT CASSLAGGTDTQYF TRBJ2-3 TRBV5-6 NA NA
TGTGCCTGGAGGTGGGGGGGACCCACTGAAGCTTTCTTT CAWRWGGPTEAFF TRBJ1-1 TRBV30 few NA
TGCAGCGTTGTTTTCCTTTTACGGGAGGCATACACTTCCTCCTACGAGCAGTACTTC CSVVFLLREAYTSSYEQYF TRBJ2-7 TRBV29-1 NA TRBD2
TGTGCCATCAGTGAGTACGACAGGGGAAGGACTGAAGCTTTCTTT CAISEYDRGRTEAFF TRBJ1-1 TRBV10-3 NA TRBD1
TGCGCCAGCAGCCAATTGCCAGGGGCACCTGAAGCTTTCTTT CASSQLPGAPEAFF TRBJ1-1 TRBV4-3 NA NA
TGTGCCAGCAGCATCACAGCCTCCTACGAGCAGTACTTC CASSITASYEQYF TRBJ2-7 TRBV7-6 NA NA
TGCAGCGTTGAAGAGAACTCCCATGGCTACACCTTC CSVEENSHGYTF TRBJ1-2 TRBV29-1 few NA
TGTGCCAGCAGCGCCCGGACAGGGGAGGGTGAAAAACTGTTTTTT CASSARTGEGEKLFF TRBJ1-4 TRBV9 few TRBD1
TGTGCCAGCAGTTTAACCCGCGGACAGGTAGTTCGACAGCCCCAGCATTTT CASSLTRGQVVRQPQHF TRBJ1-5 TRBV28 NA TRBD1
TGTGCCAGCAGTCCGGGCACAGATACGCAGTATTTT CASSPGTDTQYF TRBJ2-3 TRBV6-5 NA NA
TGTGCCAGCGGGCTGGGACTGGGGAGTGAAGCTTTCTTT CASGLGLGSEAFF TRBJ1-1 TRBV7-3 NA NA
TGCGCCAGCAGCCTCCAGGACAGCCCTGGGTCACCCCTCCACTTT CASSLQDSPGSPLHF TRBJ1-6 TRBV5-1 once NA
TGTGCCATCAGTCCCCGGACAGGGAAGAATGAGCAGTTCTTC CAISPRTGKNEQFF TRBJ2-1 TRBV10-3 NA TRBD1
TGTGCCAGCAGCTTACGTCATTTAGCGGCAGAGCAGTACTTC CASSLRHLAAEQYF TRBJ2-7 TRBV7-3 NA NA
TGTGCCACCAACTCCAGGGGCGGAGCCCCTAACTATGGCTACACCTTC CATNSRGGAPNYGYTF TRBJ1-2 TRBV21-1 NA NA
TGTGCCAGCAACCCCGGGGTTGAGAACACTGAAGCTTTCTTT CASNPGVENTEAFF TRBJ1-1 TRBV7-2 NA NA
TGTGCCAGCAGCTTGTACGGCTACGAGCAGTACTTC CASSLYGYEQYF TRBJ2-7 TRBV5-6 few NA
TGTGCCAGCAGACCCACAGGGAGCTCCTACGAGCAGTACTTC CASRPTGSSYEQYF TRBJ2-7 TRBV6-5 NA NA
TGTGCCAGTACCCAGCGAGGGGCCAACGTCCTGACTTTC CASTQRGANVLTF TRBJ2-6 TRBV19 NA NA
TGTGCCAGCAGTCGCACAGGGGCGTATAGCAATCAGCCCCAGCATTTT CASSRTGAYSNQPQHF TRBJ1-5 TRBV28 NA TRBD1
TGTGCCAGCAGACCCACGGGGGTGTCTGGGGCCAACGTCCTGACTTTC CASRPTGVSGANVLTF TRBJ2-6 TRBV28 NA NA
TGTGCCTGGAGTGTTCAGGGGGATGAAAAACTGTTTTTT CAWSVQGDEKLFF TRBJ1-4 TRBV30 NA TRBD1
TGTGCCAGCAGCTTGGCCCGGGACAGGAGCACAGATACGCAGTATTTT CASSLARDRSTDTQYF TRBJ2-3 TRBV5-6 NA TRBD1